This T cell receptor beta chain is from a study of blood T cell repertoires in COVID-19. The protocol was immunoSEQ multiplex PCR, while the TCRdb copy is restricted to in-frame clones and leaves out a portion. This table holds 290,000 or so clones, 90% found once. Germline CDR1 and CDR2: SGHRS and YFSETQ. With 2 bases removed from V and 8 bases from J, the gap between germline ends came to 13 bases. This CDR3 is built from 13 residues. The J gene is TRBJ1-2, the V gene TRBV5-1; the D gene is possibly TRBD1 (6 bases). The sequence was collected from a woman younger than 30 with acute COVID-19. The sequenced material came from PBMCs or T cells enriched from blood (not recorded which). CDR3 in DNA: TGCGCCAGCAGCTTTAGACAGGTCGGCGGCTACACCTTC. This gives the protein CASSFRQVGGYTF.